This T cell receptor (beta chain) was sequenced for a study of CD8 T cells in ankylosing spondylitis. General study results and limits: Earlier literature documents some of the motif variants in reactive arthritis synovial fluid and blood. Enrichment of disease-linked clones was reportedly significant in matched ankylosing spondylitis synovial fluid. Disease-linked clones, CD8+, were relatively rare in peripheral blood.

This clonotype was detected many times. Its antigen is unknown. In TCRdb, the 5' RACE reads were re-called with MiXCR into one record per CDR3 protein. The sample has about 100,000 distinct CDR3 sequences; 8% to 10% are singletons. This clonotype was sampled from a male donor with ankylosing spondylitis or in good health (not recorded which). The material sequenced was blood, either unsorted or a sorted T cell fraction (not recorded which).

CDR3 loop: CASSLGTMNTEAFF. The DNA of the CDR3 is TGCGCCAGCAGCTTGGGGACAATGAACACTGAAGCTTTCTTT. V usage is TRBV5-1 and J usage is TRBJ1-1, with a possible D match to TRBD1 (5 bases). The CDR3 sequence is 14 residues long. Germline V gene lookup returns CDR1 SGHRS and CDR2 YFSETQ. V lost 0 bases and J 0 bases, leaving 6 bases between the germline ends. Using reference TRBV5-1 and TRBJ1-1 for the parts outside the CDR3, the full variable domain is KAGVTQTPRYLIKTRGQQVTLSCSPISGHRSVSWYQQTPGQGLQFLFEYFSETQRNKGNFPGRFSGRQFSNSRSEMNVSTLELGDSALYLCASSLGTMNTEAFFGQGTRLTVV.